These 18 T cell receptor beta chains were all obtained from the same sample, sequenced in a study of CD8+CD57+ T cells in acquired aplastic anemia. Both TCR beta VDJ combination and CDR3 sequence profiling were carried out. Genomic DNA was the template for this profiling. TCRdb called the reads again in MiXCR, with one record for every CDR3 protein. The sample has fewer than 200,000 distinct CDR3 sequences, about 60% seen once. Source material: sorted CD4+, CD8+, or CD8+CD57+ T cells (not recorded which) from PBMCs. These receptors all stem from a human donor in good health.

This clonotype appeared many times. The rearrangement links TRBV19 to TRBJ1-1; no clear D. The V end was cut by 3 bases, the J end by 0 bases, with 5 bases between. The CDR3 is 13 residues long. CDR1 and CDR2 from the germline V gene are LNHDA and SQIVND (reference sequence). The CDR3 spells CASSISLNTEAFF. For the CDR3, the DNA is TGTGCCAGTAGTATCAGTTTGAACACTGAAGCTTTCTTT.

V usage is TRBV5-1 and J usage is TRBJ2-7; 8 bases map to TRBD1. This CDR3 contains 14 residues. With 4 bases clipped from V and 2 bases from J, the junction kept 5 bases outside the gene matches. Per the germline V gene, CDR1 is SGHRS and CDR2 is YFSETQ. The CDR3 loop reads CASSQETGAYEQYF. The DNA for the CDR3 is TGCGCCAGCAGCCAAGAGACAGGGGCCTACGAGCAGTACTTC.

The rearrangement links TRBV20-1 to TRBJ2-7; D unclear. The germline V gene has CDR1 DFQATT and CDR2 SNEGSKA (reference sequence). The length of the CDR3 is 11 residues. The V and J ends lost 7 bases and 7 bases respectively, with 14 bases between them. Here the CDR3 reads CSVARVDEQYF. DNA of the CDR3: TGCAGTGTCGCTAGGGTGGATGAGCAGTACTTC.

The V gene is TRBV5-5, the J gene TRBJ2-1, with 12 bases aligning to TRBD2. CDR1 is SGHKS, CDR2 YYEKEE, per germline (reference sequence). J lost 8 bases, V lost 3 bases, and 9 bases had no gene match. The CDR3 has 16 residues. The chain's CDR3 is CASSSRTSGTRHEQFF. CDR3 in DNA: TGTGCCAGCAGCTCCCGGACTAGCGGGACCCGCCATGAGCAGTTCTTC.

This clonotype was recorded many times. The CDR3, as DNA: TGTGCCAGCAGTTCTGGGCCCGAGCAGTACTTC. As protein: CASSSGPEQYF. The rearrangement links TRBV27 to TRBJ2-7, with D uncertain. Germline-derived CDR1 and CDR2 are MNHEY and SMNVEV (reference sequence). The V end was cut by 4 bases, the J end by 6 bases, with 7 bases between. This CDR3 is built from 11 residues.

The chain links TRBV2 to TRBJ1-3; TRBD1 aligns across 7 bases. Germline loops: CDR1 SNHLY, CDR2 FYNNEI. The CDR3 covers 15 residues. Trimming took 4 bases from V and 0 from J; bases not matched to a gene: 3. The CDR3, as DNA: TGTGCCAGCAGTGCGGGACAGTCCTCTGGAAACACCATATATTTT. Its translation: CASSAGQSSGNTIYF.

The chain carries TRBV10-3 and TRBJ1-5; D unresolved. Trimming took off 10 bases at V and 10 bases at J, with 20 bases between the two ends. Germline loops: CDR1 ENHRY, CDR2 SYGVKD. The CDR3 sequence is 13 residues long. The CDR3 reads CANQVDLRGPQHF. The CDR3 DNA follows: TGTGCCAATCAGGTAGATCTTCGGGGTCCCCAGCATTTT.

This clonotype has at least ten counts. The chain carries TRBV15 and TRBJ1-4; no clear D. The CDR3 is 15 amino acids. CDR1 and CDR2 (germline): LNHNV, YYDKDF (reference sequence). The V end lost 6 bases, the J end lost 2 bases, and 13 bases lay between the germline ends. CDR3 sequence (DNA): TGTGCCACCAGGAGCGAGGTGGCGACTAATGAAAAACTGTTTTTT. Protein sequence: CATRSEVATNEKLFF. The full variable domain, its missing parts supplied by reference TRBV15 and TRBJ1-4, is DAMVIQNPRYQVTQFGKPVTLSCSQTLNHNVMYWYQQKSSQAPKLLFHYYDKDFNNEADTPDNFQSRRPNTSFCFLDIRSPGLGDTAMYLCATRSEVATNEKLFFGSGTQLSVL.

This clonotype was detected once. The gene calls are TRBV6-1 and TRBJ1-1, with no clear D. With 4 bases removed from V and 1 base from J, the gap between germline ends came to 16 bases. This CDR3 contains 16 residues. Germline CDR1 is MNHNS and CDR2 is SASEGT. CDR3 sequence: CASSAEGSYRNTEAFF. The CDR3 DNA reads as TGTGCCAGCAGTGCCGAGGGCTCATATCGGAACACTGAAGCTTTCTTT.

The chain has TRBV19 and TRBJ1-6, with a tentative D call TRBD1 (5 bases). V lost 9 bases and J 6 bases, leaving 21 bases between the germline ends. This CDR3 spans 16 amino acids. Per the germline V gene, CDR1 is LNHDA and CDR2 is SQIVND (reference sequence). The CDR3 coding sequence is TGTGCCAGCAGCAGACAGCAGGAGCGGGGTAATTCACCCCTCCACTTT. Its protein product is CASSRQQERGNSPLHF.

About this clonotype itself: Mismatch with germline at one junction end may stem from a read error. The V and J genes are TRBV5-1 and TRBJ1-5; D is uncertain. Germline V gene data show CDR1 as SGHRS and CDR2 as YFSETQ. This CDR3 comprises 14 residues. The CDR3 reads CASSLEGSHQPQHF. For the CDR3, the DNA is TGTGCCAGCAGCTTGGAAGGGTCCCATCAGCCCCAGCATTTT. Based on the CDR3 plus reference TRBV5-1 and TRBJ1-5, the full variable domain is KAGVTQTPRYLIKTRGQQVTLSCSPISGHRSVSWYQQTPGQGLQFLFEYFSETQRNKGNFPGRFSGRQFSNSRSEMNVSTLELGDSALYLCASSLEGSHQPQHFGDGTRLSIL.

The chain has TRBV12-3 or TRBV12-4 and TRBJ2-7, with unresolved D. The CDR3 runs 15 residues. V was trimmed by 2 bases and J by 6 bases, leaving 17 bases between them. CDR3 in DNA: TGTGCCAGCAGTTTACAGGATGGGTTAATCGTCGAGCAGTACTTC. Its protein is CASSLQDGLIVEQYF.

The chain joins TRBV19 to TRBJ1-2, with D perhaps matching TRBD1 (5 bases). V shed 7 bases and J shed 4 bases, with 19 bases lying between them. The V gene's germline CDR1 is LNHDA and CDR2 SQIVND (reference sequence). This CDR3 is built from 15 residues. The CDR3 loop reads CASTEQVGMSYGYTF. CDR3 in DNA: TGTGCCAGTACGGAACAGGTGGGAATGAGCTATGGCTACACCTTC.

This clonotype was seen ten or more times. The CDR3 nucleotides are TGTGCCAGCAGCTCCAGGCAGGGACGGAACTACAATGAGCAGTTCTTC. Encoded protein: CASSSRQGRNYNEQFF. The chain combines TRBV7-9 with TRBJ2-1; D might be TRBD1 or TRBD2, each matching 5 bases. CDR3 length: 16 residues. The V end lost 4 bases, the J end lost 3 bases, and 16 bases lay between the germline ends. Per the germline V gene, CDR1 is SEHNR and CDR2 is FQNEAQ (reference sequence).

This clonotype has ten or more counts. The gene calls are TRBV20-1 and TRBJ2-7; 10 bases map to TRBD2. Germline V gene lookup returns CDR1 DFQATT and CDR2 SNEGSKA (reference sequence). With V trimmed by 6 bases and J by 7 bases, 9 bases remained unmatched. This CDR3 region has 13 residues. This CDR3 reads CSAGGLAVGEQYF. For the CDR3, the DNA is TGCAGTGCAGGTGGACTAGCGGTGGGGGAGCAGTACTTC.

V is TRBV6-1 and J is TRBJ2-7, with D unclear. Trimming shortened V by 5 bases and J by 0 bases, and 11 bases separated the two germline ends. The CDR3 runs 14 residues. CDR1 is MNHNS, CDR2 SASEGT, per germline. The CDR3 DNA is TGTGCCAGCAGTAATTACGGATACTCCTACGAGCAGTACTTC. It translates to CASSNYGYSYEQYF.

This chain connects TRBV10-3 to TRBJ1-5; D not resolved. CDR1 is ENHRY and CDR2 is SYGVKD in the germline V gene. The CDR3 sequence is 12 residues long. The V end was cut by 5 bases, the J end by 7 bases, with 9 bases between. The CDR3, as DNA: TGTGCCATCAGTCCCGACGGACAGCCCCAGCATTTT. Translated: CAISPDGQPQHF.

This clonotype turned up a few times. The chain uses TRBV15 and TRBJ2-3; the D gene is possibly TRBD2 (5 bases). V lost 5 bases and J 0 bases, leaving 12 bases between the germline ends. CDR3 length: 15 residues. Germline loops: CDR1 LNHNV, CDR2 YYDKDF (reference sequence). The DNA for the CDR3 is TGTGCCACCAGCGCAGTAGCGTTGAGCACAGATACGCAGTATTTT. It specifies CATSAVALSTDTQYF.